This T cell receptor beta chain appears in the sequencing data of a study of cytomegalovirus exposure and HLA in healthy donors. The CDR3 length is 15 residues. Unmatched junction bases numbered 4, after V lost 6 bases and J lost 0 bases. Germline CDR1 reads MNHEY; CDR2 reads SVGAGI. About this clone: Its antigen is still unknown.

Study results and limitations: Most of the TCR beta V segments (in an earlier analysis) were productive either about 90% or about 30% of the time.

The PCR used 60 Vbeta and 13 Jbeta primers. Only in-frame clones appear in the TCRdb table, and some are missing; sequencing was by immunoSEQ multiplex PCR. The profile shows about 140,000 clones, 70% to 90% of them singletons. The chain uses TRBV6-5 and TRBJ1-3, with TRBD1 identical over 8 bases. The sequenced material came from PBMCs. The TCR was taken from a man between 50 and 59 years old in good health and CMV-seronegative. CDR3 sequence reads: CASSLDRGSGNTIYF. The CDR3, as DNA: TGTGCCAGCAGCCTTGACAGGGGCTCTGGAAACACCATATATTTT.